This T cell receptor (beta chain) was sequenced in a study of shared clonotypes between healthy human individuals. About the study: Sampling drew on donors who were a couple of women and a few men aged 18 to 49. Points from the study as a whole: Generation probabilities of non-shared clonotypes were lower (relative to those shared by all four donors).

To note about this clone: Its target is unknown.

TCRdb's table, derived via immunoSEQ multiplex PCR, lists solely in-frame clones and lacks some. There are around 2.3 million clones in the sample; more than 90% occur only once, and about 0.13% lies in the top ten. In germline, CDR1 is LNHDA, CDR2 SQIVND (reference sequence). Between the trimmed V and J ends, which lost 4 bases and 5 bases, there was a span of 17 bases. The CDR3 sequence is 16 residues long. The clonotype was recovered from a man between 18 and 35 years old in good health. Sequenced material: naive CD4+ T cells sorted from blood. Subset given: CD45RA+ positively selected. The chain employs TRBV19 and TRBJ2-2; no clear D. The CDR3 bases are TGTGCCAGTAGTACGACCGCTCAGGTTCGAACCGGGGAGCTGTTTTTT. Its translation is CASSTTAQVRTGELFF.